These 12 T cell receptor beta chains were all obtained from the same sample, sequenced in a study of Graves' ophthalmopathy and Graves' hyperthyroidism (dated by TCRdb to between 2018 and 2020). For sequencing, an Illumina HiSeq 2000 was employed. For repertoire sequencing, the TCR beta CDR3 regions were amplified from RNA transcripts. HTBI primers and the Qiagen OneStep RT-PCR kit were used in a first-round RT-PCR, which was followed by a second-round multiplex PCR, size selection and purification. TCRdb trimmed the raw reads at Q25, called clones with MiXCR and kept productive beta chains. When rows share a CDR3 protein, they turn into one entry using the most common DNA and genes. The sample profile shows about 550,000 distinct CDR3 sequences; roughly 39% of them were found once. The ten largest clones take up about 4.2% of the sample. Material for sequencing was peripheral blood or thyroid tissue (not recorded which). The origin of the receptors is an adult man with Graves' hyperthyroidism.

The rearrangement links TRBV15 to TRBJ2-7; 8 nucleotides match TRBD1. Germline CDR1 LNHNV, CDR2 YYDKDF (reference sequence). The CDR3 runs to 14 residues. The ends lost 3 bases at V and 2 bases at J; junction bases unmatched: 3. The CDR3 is CATSRTGDAYEQYF. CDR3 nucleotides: TGTGCCACCAGCAGGACAGGGGACGCCTACGAGCAGTACTTC.

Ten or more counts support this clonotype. As DNA, the CDR3 is TGTGCCAGCTCAGGGGACTATGGCTACACCTTC. Translation: CASSGDYGYTF. This chain connects TRBV6-5 to TRBJ1-2, with D possibly matching TRBD1 (6 bases). The V end lost 8 bases, the J end lost 3 bases, and 7 bases lay between the germline ends. Germline V CDR1 and CDR2: MNHEY, SVGAGI. This CDR3 contains 11 residues.

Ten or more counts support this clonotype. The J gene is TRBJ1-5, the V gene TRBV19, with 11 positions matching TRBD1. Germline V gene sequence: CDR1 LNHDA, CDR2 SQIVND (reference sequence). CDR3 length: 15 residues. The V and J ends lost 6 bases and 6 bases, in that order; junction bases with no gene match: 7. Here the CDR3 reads CASSPGTGGGQPQHF. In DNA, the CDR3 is TGTGCCAGTAGCCCAGGGACAGGGGGAGGTCAGCCCCAGCATTTT.

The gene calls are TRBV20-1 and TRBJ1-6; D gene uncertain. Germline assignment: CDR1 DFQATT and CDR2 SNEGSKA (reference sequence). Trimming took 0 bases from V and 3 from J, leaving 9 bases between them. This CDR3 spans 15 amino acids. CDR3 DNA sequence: TGCAGTGCTAGAGAACAAGGGATCTATAATTCACCCCTCCACTTT. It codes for CSAREQGIYNSPLHF.

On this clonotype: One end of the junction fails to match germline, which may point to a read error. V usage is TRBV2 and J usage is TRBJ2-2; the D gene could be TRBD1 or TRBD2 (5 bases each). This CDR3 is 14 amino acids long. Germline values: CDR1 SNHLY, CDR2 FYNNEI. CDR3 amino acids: CASSRGRGSGEPFF. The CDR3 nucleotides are TGTGCCAGCAGTCGGGGCCGGGGCTCCGGGGAGCCGTTTTTT.

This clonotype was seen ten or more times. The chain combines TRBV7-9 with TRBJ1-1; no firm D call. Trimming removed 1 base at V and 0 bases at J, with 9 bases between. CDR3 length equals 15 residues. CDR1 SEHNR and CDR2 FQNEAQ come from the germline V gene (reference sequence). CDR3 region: CASSLVVALNTEAFF. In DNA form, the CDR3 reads TGTGCCAGCAGCTTAGTTGTGGCATTGAACACTGAAGCTTTCTTT.

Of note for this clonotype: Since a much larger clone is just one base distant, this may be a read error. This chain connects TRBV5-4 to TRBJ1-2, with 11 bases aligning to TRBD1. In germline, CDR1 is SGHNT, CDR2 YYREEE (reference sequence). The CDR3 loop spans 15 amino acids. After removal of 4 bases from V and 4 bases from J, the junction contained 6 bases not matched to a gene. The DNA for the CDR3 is TGTGCCAGCAGCCTGCCGGGACAGGGGGGCTATGGCTACACCTTC. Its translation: CASSLPGQGGYGYTF.

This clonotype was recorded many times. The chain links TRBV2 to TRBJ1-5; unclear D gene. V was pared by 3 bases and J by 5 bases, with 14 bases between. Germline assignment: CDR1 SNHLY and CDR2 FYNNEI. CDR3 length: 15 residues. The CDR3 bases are TGTGCCAGCAGTGATTTCCAATGGGGAGATCAGCCCCAGCATTTT. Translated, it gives CASSDFQWGDQPQHF.

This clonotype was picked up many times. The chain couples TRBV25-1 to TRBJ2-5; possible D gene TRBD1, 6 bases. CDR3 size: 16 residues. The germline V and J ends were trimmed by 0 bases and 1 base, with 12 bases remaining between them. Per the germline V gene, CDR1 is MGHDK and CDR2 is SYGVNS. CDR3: CASSEYRGIFQETQYF. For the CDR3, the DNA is TGTGCCAGCAGTGAATACAGGGGTATCTTCCAAGAGACCCAGTACTTC.

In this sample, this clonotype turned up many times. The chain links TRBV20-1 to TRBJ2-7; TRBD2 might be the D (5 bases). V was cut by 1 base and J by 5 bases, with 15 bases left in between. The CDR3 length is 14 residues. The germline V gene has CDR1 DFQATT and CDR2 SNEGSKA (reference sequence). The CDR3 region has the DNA TGCAGTGCTAGAGGAGGGTCAGGTAGAAACGAGCAGTACTTC. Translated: CSARGGSGRNEQYF.

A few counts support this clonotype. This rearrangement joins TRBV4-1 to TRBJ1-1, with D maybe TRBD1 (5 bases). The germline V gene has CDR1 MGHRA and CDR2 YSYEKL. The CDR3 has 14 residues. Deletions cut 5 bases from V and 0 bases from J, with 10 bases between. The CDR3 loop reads CASSSKGLNTEAFF. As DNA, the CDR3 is TGCGCCAGCAGCAGTAAGGGGTTGAACACTGAAGCTTTCTTT.

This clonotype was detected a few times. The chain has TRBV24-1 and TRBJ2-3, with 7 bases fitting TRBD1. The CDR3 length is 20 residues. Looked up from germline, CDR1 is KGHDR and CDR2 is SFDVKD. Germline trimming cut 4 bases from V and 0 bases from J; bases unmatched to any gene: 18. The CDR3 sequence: CATSDLAEDRRSTSTDTQYF. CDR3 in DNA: TGTGCCACCAGTGACCTCGCCGAGGACAGGCGATCCACTAGCACAGATACGCAGTATTTT.